One TCR beta chain is described in this entry. The sample holds many counts of this clonotype. There is no known antigen for this receptor. One base away there is no much larger clone; base qualities are not given. Patients with ophthalmopathy had moderately to severely active disease, with a Clinical Activity Score of 3 or more, a NOSPECS grade of 4 or more, and a disease duration of less than 3 months. Anyone with other autoimmune diseases, uncontrolled infections, pregnancy or lactation was excluded from the study. Clinical symptoms, serum thyroxine, TRAb, thyroid ultrasound and orbital computed tomography formed the basis of the diagnosis. Ficoll-Paque density gradient centrifugation was used to isolate PBMCs from about 10 ml of fresh peripheral blood. Trizol reagent was used to extract the total RNA, and its quality was then checked on an Agilent 2100 Bioanalyzer. This entry comes from a study of Graves' ophthalmopathy and Graves' hyperthyroidism (dated by TCRdb to the late 2010s). As for the study more broadly: Peripheral blood was collected before any treatment was given, at the time of initial diagnosis. In total, some 140 blood samples were TCR-sequenced: some 43 ophthalmopathy, under 85 hyperthyroidism and 17 hyperthyroidism-to-ophthalmopathy patients. To explore V-J signatures that separate ophthalmopathy from hyperthyroidism, a discovery set of about 100 patients was enrolled, consisting of approximately 44 with ophthalmopathy and fewer than 60 with stable hyperthyroidism. The independent validation cohort included about 19 hyperthyroidism patients plus 17 patients who later progressed from hyperthyroidism to ophthalmopathy. In over five hyperthyroidism patients, the T-cell repertoires found in thyroid tissue were compared with those found in blood. Once sampling was done, hyperthyroidism patients were given methimazole at a starting dose of 30 mg daily, while ophthalmopathy patients were given high-dose intravenous methylprednisolone. To tell Graves' ophthalmopathy apart from Graves' hyperthyroidism, and to predict which patients would progress to ophthalmopathy, the study relied on TCR beta repertoire signatures. Overall study results and their limits: Most expanded thyroid clonotypes with frequency above 0.001 were also detected in blood, suggesting blood repertoires may reflect the thyroid immune response. In cross-validation, the 13-signature model distinguished ophthalmopathy from stable hyperthyroidism with nearly 90% sensitivity and roughly 81% specificity, and in the test set the corresponding values were approximately 79% and 70%. No statistical method was used to predetermine the sample size, and group allocation was not hidden from the investigators. In validation, the model predicted ophthalmopathy progression with about 70% sensitivity and roughly 78% specificity; about a dozen predicted patients were CT-confirmed with GO in a median of about 6.2 months.

Reading from cysteine to phenylalanine, the CDR3 counts 15 amino acids. The DNA shown is the 45-base CDR3, in frame from base 1. V loses 1 base, J loses 7 bases, and the germline ends lie 16 bases apart. For repertoire sequencing, the TCR beta CDR3 regions were amplified from RNA transcripts. A first-round RT-PCR used HTBI primers with the Qiagen OneStep RT-PCR kit, followed by a second-round multiplex PCR, size selection and purification. Libraries were sequenced on an Illumina HiSeq2000 using paired-end 100 bp reads. The published analysis was carried out like this. SOAPnuke was used for read processing, and reads with adapters, uncalled bases, a mean Phred below 15, or no exact constant-primer or identifier match were discarded. COPE v1.2.5 was used to merge high-quality paired reads. Unique nucleotide sequences were defined as clonotypes and aligned to IMGT TRB V, D and J references using MiTCR v1.1. Only V-J combinations with frequency above 0.0001 were analysed, covering around 99% of repertoires. For each V-J combination, a TCR clonal expansion and chaos score was defined as the ratio of F50 clonal expansion to chaos observed in the TCRdist matrix. Welch's t-statistics and random forest were used to reduce the features to about twelve V-J combinations, which were then used as input to a naive Bayes classifier. Thyroid-blood repertoire similarity was quantified with the Morisita-Horn index. The public reads were run again by TCRdb, first through fastp at Q25 and then through MiXCR, and only productive beta chains were kept. Identical CDR3 protein sequences are pooled into one entry, listed with their most common genes and DNA. TCRdb, not the original authors, processed these V and J calls. This sample comprises approximately 640,000 distinct CDR3 sequences, just over 40% of them detected only once. The ten biggest clones cover more than 2.5% of the sample.

The TCR was taken from an adult man with Graves' ophthalmopathy. The V and J segments used are TRBV12-3 or TRBV12-4 and TRBJ1-2, with no confident D gene call. Input material: peripheral blood. The nucleotide sequence reads TGTGCCAGCAGTTTAGGAGGTGCAGCGGGCTCTGGCTACACCTTC. Its product reads: CASSLGGAAGSGYTF.